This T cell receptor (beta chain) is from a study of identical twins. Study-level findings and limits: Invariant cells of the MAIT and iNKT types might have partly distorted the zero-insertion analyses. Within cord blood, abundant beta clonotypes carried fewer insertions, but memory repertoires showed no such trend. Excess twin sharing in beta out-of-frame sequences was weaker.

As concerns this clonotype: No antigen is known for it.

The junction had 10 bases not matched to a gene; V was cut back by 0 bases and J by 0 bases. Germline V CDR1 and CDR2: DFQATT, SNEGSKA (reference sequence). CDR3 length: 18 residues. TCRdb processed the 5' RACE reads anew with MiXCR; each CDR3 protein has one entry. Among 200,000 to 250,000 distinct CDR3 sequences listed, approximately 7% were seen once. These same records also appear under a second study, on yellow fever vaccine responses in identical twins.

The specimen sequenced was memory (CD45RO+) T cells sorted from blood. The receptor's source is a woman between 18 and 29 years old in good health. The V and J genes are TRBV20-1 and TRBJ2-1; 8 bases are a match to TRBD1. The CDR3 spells CSARESGQGFSSYNEQFF. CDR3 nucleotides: TGCAGTGCTAGAGAGTCAGGACAGGGATTCAGCTCCTACAATGAGCAGTTCTTC.